These 28 T cell receptor beta chains were all obtained from the same sample, sequenced in a study of T cell changes during pregnancy in multiple sclerosis. The protocol was immunoSEQ multiplex PCR, while the TCRdb copy is restricted to in-frame clones and leaves out a portion. This table holds about 84,000 clones, 85% to 95% found once. Sequenced material: peripheral blood, taken in the second trimester of pregnancy. These TCRs come from a female donor in good health, enrolled as a control in a pregnancy study.

The V gene is TRBV5-6, the J gene TRBJ2-7; TRBD2 aligns across 8 bases. The trim removed 0 bases at V and 7 bases at J, leaving 6 bases unmatched. This CDR3 contains 14 residues. CDR1 and CDR2 from the germline V gene are SGHDT and YYEEEE. The CDR3 here is CASSLGSGTEEQYF. Written as DNA, the CDR3 is TGTGCCAGCAGCTTGGGTAGCGGGACTGAGGAGCAGTACTTC.

The gene calls are TRBV5-1 and TRBJ2-7; possible D gene TRBD1, 6 bases. Germline V gene sequence: CDR1 SGHRS, CDR2 YFSETQ. Trimming removed 1 base at V and 1 base at J, with 9 bases between. The CDR3 totals 14 residues. The CDR3 coding sequence is TGCGCCAGCAGCTTGACAGGGCCTTCCTACGAGCAGTACTTC. Translated, it gives CASSLTGPSYEQYF.

The chain links TRBV19 to TRBJ2-1; D remains ambiguous. Trimming removed 3 bases at V and 4 bases at J, with 7 bases between. The CDR3 has 13 amino acids. CDR1 and CDR2 from the germline V gene are LNHDA and SQIVND (reference sequence). The CDR3 DNA follows: TGTGCCAGTAGTATCAACAGTTACAATGAGCAGTTCTTC. Encoded protein: CASSINSYNEQFF.

This clone appeared once. The chain carries TRBV27 and TRBJ2-1; 7 bases map to TRBD2. This CDR3 is 17 amino acids long. Germline CDR1 and CDR2: MNHEY and SMNVEV (reference sequence). V trimming: 2 bases; J trimming: 2 bases; junction bases outside the gene matches: 9. The CDR3 nucleotides read TGTGCCAGCAGTTTAAATACGGCGGGAGTCCCCTACAATGAGCAGTTCTTC. Amino acid sequence: CASSLNTAGVPYNEQFF.

This rearrangement joins TRBV5-1 to TRBJ2-1, with 11 bases that match TRBD1. This CDR3 comprises 16 residues. After removal of 4 bases from V and 4 bases from J, the junction contained 7 bases not matched to a gene. Germline loops: CDR1 SGHRS, CDR2 YFSETQ. The chain's CDR3 is CASSQVGTGGYNEQFF. The CDR3 coding sequence is TGCGCCAGCAGCCAAGTGGGGACAGGGGGATACAATGAGCAGTTCTTC.

The DNA of the CDR3 is TGCGCCAGCAGCGAGAGCGGGAGTGTCACCGGGGAGCTGTTTTTT. Protein product: CASSESGSVTGELFF. This chain uses TRBV5-1 with TRBJ2-2; 8 bases fit TRBD2. Germline CDR1 is SGHRS and CDR2 is YFSETQ. The ends lost 4 bases at V and 4 bases at J; junction bases unmatched: 6. The CDR3 spans 15 residues.

This sequence joins TRBV28 and TRBJ2-7, with 7 bases lining up with TRBD1. V shed 7 bases, J shed 4 bases, and the junction held 7 bases outside the gene matches. The germline gives CDR1 MDHEN, CDR2 SYDVKM. The CDR3 is made up of 13 amino acids. For the CDR3, the DNA is TGTGCCAGCACCCCGGACAGGCCTTACGAGCAGTACTTC. It translates to CASTPDRPYEQYF.

The chain joins TRBV7-2 to TRBJ2-5, with TRBD1 matching over 7 bases. Germline V gene data show CDR1 as SGHTA and CDR2 as FQGNSA. Losses at the gene ends were 2 bases for V and 4 bases for J; bases not matched to a gene: 19. CDR3 length equals 19 residues. This chain's CDR3 is CASSLRGTGDSSSRETQYF. The CDR3 DNA sequence: TGTGCCAGCAGCTTACGGGGTACCGGGGACAGCAGTTCCCGAGAGACCCAGTACTTC.

With respect to this clone: The junction shows a germline mismatch at one end, possibly a read error. The V call is TRBV28, the J call TRBJ2-1; possibly TRBD2 for D (5 bases). Germline CDR1 reads MDHEN; CDR2 reads SYDVKM. This CDR3 spans 13 amino acids. CDR3 sequence reads: CASSLANSASFLF. The CDR3 DNA follows: TGTGCCAGCAGTTTAGCGAACTCTGCTAGCTTCCTCTTC.

The chain has TRBV6-1 and TRBJ2-7; 7 nucleotides agree with TRBD1. The CDR3 length is 13 residues. The germline gives CDR1 MNHNS, CDR2 SASEGT. Losses at the gene ends were 5 bases for V and 0 bases for J; bases not matched to a gene: 1. The DNA of the CDR3 is TGTGCCAGCAGTTGGGACAGCTCCTACGAGCAGTACTTC. It specifies CASSWDSSYEQYF.

V usage is TRBV7-2 and J usage is TRBJ2-7, with 7 bases matching TRBD2. Germline V CDR1 and CDR2: SGHTA, FQGNSA. There are 16 residues in the CDR3. V gave up 0 bases and J gave up 1 base; unmatched junction bases: 6. CDR3 sequence: CASSLASSGYSYEQYF. The CDR3 DNA sequence: TGTGCCAGCAGCTTAGCGTCTAGCGGATATTCCTACGAGCAGTACTTC.

The rearrangement joins TRBV28 to TRBJ2-7; D is perhaps TRBD2 (6 bases). Deletions cut 3 bases from V and 0 bases from J, with 27 bases between. The length of the CDR3 is 20 residues. Germline-derived CDR1 and CDR2 are MDHEN and SYDVKM. This CDR3 reads CASSFGASEGYRKSSYEQYF. The DNA of the CDR3 is TGTGCCAGCAGTTTTGGGGCTAGCGAAGGATATCGGAAGAGCTCCTACGAGCAGTACTTC. Variable domain in full (rest from reference TRBV28 and TRBJ2-7): DVKVTQSSRYLVKRTGEKVFLECVQDMDHENMFWYRQDPGLGLRLIYFSYDVKMKEKGDIPEGYSVSREKKERFSLILESASTNQTSMYLCASSFGASEGYRKSSYEQYFGPGTRLTVT.

J is TRBJ2-2 and V is TRBV2; no definite D call. Germline V gene data show CDR1 as SNHLY and CDR2 as FYNNEI. CDR3 length: 13 residues. V lost 3 bases and J 6 bases, leaving 8 bases between the germline ends. CDR3 nucleotides: TGTGCCAGCAGTGAGGCGGCCCCCGGGGAGCTGTTTTTT. This codes for CASSEAAPGELFF.

The J gene is TRBJ2-7, the V gene TRBV7-9, with a possible D match to TRBD2 (6 bases). V was pared by 1 base and J by 6 bases, with 7 bases between. Looked up from germline, CDR1 is SEHNR and CDR2 is FQNEAQ (reference sequence). The CDR3 runs 12 residues. CDR3 loop: CASSLDGGEQYF. The CDR3 DNA follows: TGTGCCAGCAGCTTAGACGGGGGCGAGCAGTACTTC.

The chain couples TRBV7-9 to TRBJ2-7, with 7 bases fitting TRBD1. This CDR3 region has 13 residues. J gave up 4 bases and V 5 bases, and 5 bases lay outside the gene matches. Per germline, CDR1 SEHNR and CDR2 FQNEAQ (reference sequence). DNA for the CDR3: TGTGCCAGCAGCACCCGGGACAGTTACGAGCAGTACTTC. The encoded protein is CASSTRDSYEQYF. The full variable domain, rest sourced from reference TRBV7-9 and TRBJ2-7, is DTGVSQNPRHKITKRGQNVTFRCDPISEHNRLYWYRQTLGQGPEFLTYFQNEAQLEKSRLLSDRFSAERPKGSFSTLEIQRTEQGDSAMYLCASSTRDSYEQYFGPGTRLTVT.

J is TRBJ1-5 and V is TRBV2, with D unresolved. The CDR3 covers 13 residues. The germline V and J ends were trimmed by 6 bases and 6 bases, with 12 bases remaining between them. Germline CDR1 SNHLY, CDR2 FYNNEI. The CDR3 sequence is CASRGIGGQPQHF. The DNA for the CDR3 is TGTGCCAGCAGGGGAATTGGAGGTCAGCCCCAGCATTTT.

This clone was counted only a few times. The V and J genes are TRBV4-1 and TRBJ1-1; D is unresolved. In germline, CDR1 is MGHRA, CDR2 YSYEKL. This CDR3 region has 15 residues. Trimming left V 6 bases short and J 1 base short, with 15 bases between. This chain's CDR3 is CASSYIQAKNTEAFF. The CDR3 DNA follows: TGCGCCAGCAGTTATATCCAGGCGAAGAACACTGAAGCTTTCTTT.

The rearrangement uses TRBV30 and TRBJ1-5, with D unresolved. From germline, CDR1 is GTSNPN and CDR2 SVGIG (reference sequence). V lost 2 bases, J lost 9 bases, and 14 bases lay in between. The CDR3 runs 13 residues. CDR3 nucleotides: TGTGCCTGGAGTCTCGCACGAGCAGGGCCCCAGCATTTT. It encodes CAWSLARAGPQHF.

This chain uses TRBV6-1 with TRBJ2-1; D not certain. The CDR3 has 13 amino acids. Trimming cost V 2 bases and J 3 bases, with 5 bases left between them. CDR1 and CDR2 (germline): MNHNS, SASEGT. The CDR3 is CASSENSYNEQFF. CDR3 DNA: TGTGCCAGCAGTGAAAACAGCTACAATGAGCAGTTCTTC.

This clone came up once. The chain employs TRBV28 and TRBJ2-1, with 8 bases identical to TRBD2. This CDR3 region has 13 residues. In germline, CDR1 is MDHEN, CDR2 SYDVKM. Germline trimming cut 5 bases from V and 15 bases from J; bases unmatched to any gene: 12. CDR3: CASSPPTSVAWFF. In DNA form, the CDR3 reads TGTGCCAGCAGTCCCCCGACTAGCGTGGCATGGTTCTTC.

The chain is built from TRBV19 and TRBJ1-5; D call uncertain. The CDR3 is made up of 13 amino acids. The V gene lost 5 bases and the J gene lost 4 bases, with 9 bases spanning the gap. Germline CDR1 reads LNHDA; CDR2 reads SQIVND (reference sequence). The CDR3 region is CASSFPGNQPQHF. The CDR3 DNA sequence: TGTGCCAGTAGTTTTCCGGGAAATCAGCCCCAGCATTTT.

This chain links TRBV18 with TRBJ2-7; the match to TRBD2 covers 7 bases. Germline CDR1 and CDR2: KGHSH and LQKENI. Trimming removed 3 bases from V and 3 bases from J; junction bases left unmatched: 8. This CDR3 spans 15 amino acids. CDR3 loop: CASSPRLAGGYEQYF. The CDR3 coding sequence is TGTGCCAGCTCACCCCGACTAGCTGGAGGCTACGAGCAGTACTTC.

V and J are TRBV12-5 and TRBJ1-1; 11 bases match TRBD1. CDR3 length: 13 amino acids. Germline-derived CDR1 and CDR2 are LGHNT and FRNRAP. V was clipped by 4 bases and J by 7 bases; unmatched bases: 2. CDR3 sequence: CASGWDRGNEAFF. CDR3 coding DNA: TGTGCTAGTGGTTGGGACAGGGGGAATGAAGCTTTCTTT. The full variable domain, completed using reference TRBV12-5 and TRBJ1-1, is DARVTQTPRHKVTEMGQEVTMRCQPILGHNTVFWYRQTMMQGLELLAYFRNRAPLDDSGMPKDRFSAEMPDATLATLKIQPSEPRDSAVYFCASGWDRGNEAFFGQGTRLTVV.

This clone occurred once. V and J are TRBV27 and TRBJ2-1; tentatively, D is TRBD1 (6 bases). Germline values: CDR1 MNHEY, CDR2 SMNVEV (reference sequence). This CDR3 has 16 amino acids. Trimming cost V 2 bases and J 3 bases, with 14 bases left between them. The CDR3: CASSLRGGVGYNEQFF. The CDR3 DNA reads as TGTGCCAGCAGTTTACGAGGGGGAGTTGGCTACAATGAGCAGTTCTTC.

A few counts support this clone. The genes are TRBV30 and TRBJ1-2; TRBD1 might be the D (6 bases). The CDR3 runs 14 residues. V was cut by 4 bases and J by 8 bases, with 20 bases left in between. Germline CDR1 GTSNPN, CDR2 SVGIG (reference sequence). This CDR3 reads CAWTSGDPLRGYTF. The CDR3, as DNA: TGTGCCTGGACATCAGGGGACCCCTTGAGAGGCTACACCTTC.

This rearrangement joins TRBV6-5 to TRBJ2-7; D unclear. This CDR3 has 13 amino acids. Trimming left V 0 bases short and J 4 bases short, with 7 bases between. Germline assignment: CDR1 MNHEY and CDR2 SVGAGI. The CDR3 protein is CASSYSSPYEQYF. Here the CDR3 DNA reads TGTGCCAGCAGTTACTCGTCCCCTTACGAGCAGTACTTC.

This clone was detected only once. J is TRBJ2-3 and V is TRBV6-6; 8 nucleotides align to TRBD2. This CDR3 is built from 16 residues. The ends lost 5 bases at V and 5 bases at J; junction bases unmatched: 12. CDR1 and CDR2 from the germline V gene are MNHNY and SVGAGI (reference sequence). The CDR3 region is CASSPSPGTSEDTQYF. The CDR3 DNA reads as TGTGCCAGCAGTCCCTCTCCCGGGACTAGTGAAGATACGCAGTATTTT.

The gene calls are TRBV28 and TRBJ2-7, with TRBD2 identical over 12 bases. The CDR3 runs 14 residues. The V gene end was trimmed by 6 bases and the J gene end by 2 bases; junction bases not matched to a gene: 2. In germline, CDR1 is MDHEN, CDR2 SYDVKM. The DNA of the CDR3 is TGTGCCAGCAGCGGACTAGCGGGGACCTACGAGCAGTACTTC. It encodes CASSGLAGTYEQYF.